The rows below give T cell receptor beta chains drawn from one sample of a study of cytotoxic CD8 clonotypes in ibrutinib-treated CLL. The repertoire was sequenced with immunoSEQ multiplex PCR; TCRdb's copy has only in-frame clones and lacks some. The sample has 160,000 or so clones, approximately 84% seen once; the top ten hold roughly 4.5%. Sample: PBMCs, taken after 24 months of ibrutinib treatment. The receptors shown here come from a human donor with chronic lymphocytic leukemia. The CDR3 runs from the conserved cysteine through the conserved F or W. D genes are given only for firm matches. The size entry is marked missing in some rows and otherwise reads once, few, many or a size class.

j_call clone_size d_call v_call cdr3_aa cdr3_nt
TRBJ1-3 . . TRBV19 CASSTGRSGNTIYF TGTGCCAGTTCGACAGGCCGCTCTGGAAACACCATATATTTT
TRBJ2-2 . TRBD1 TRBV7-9 CTSQGEGTGELFF TGTACGAGCCAGGGGGAAGGCACCGGGGAGCTGTTTTTT
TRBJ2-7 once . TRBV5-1 CASSLGSGGEQYF TGCGCCAGCAGCTTGGGATCCGGGGGCGAGCAGTACTTC
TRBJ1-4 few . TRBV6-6 CASSYGREREKLFF TGTGCCAGCAGTTACGGCAGGGAGAGGGAAAAACTGTTTTTT
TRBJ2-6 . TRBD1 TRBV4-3 CASSQDGTVISGANVLTF TGCGCCAGCAGCCAAGATGGGACAGTCATCTCTGGGGCCAACGTCCTGACTTTC
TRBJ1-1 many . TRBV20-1 CSARPWVQAFF TGCAGTGCCCGACCCTGGGTCCAAGCTTTCTTT
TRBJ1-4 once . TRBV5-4 CASSQGLSNEKLFF TGTGCCAGCAGCCAGGGACTTTCTAATGAAAAACTGTTTTTT
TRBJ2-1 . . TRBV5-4 CASRPGTGASGSWYEQFF TGTGCCAGCCGCCCCGGGACAGGGGCTAGCGGGAGTTGGTATGAGCAGTTCTTC
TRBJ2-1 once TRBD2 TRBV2 CASSEILSPGGNEQFF TGTGCCAGCAGTGAGATTTTGTCGCCGGGGGGCAATGAGCAGTTCTTC
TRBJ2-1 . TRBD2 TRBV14 CASSQDLASGKRREQFF TGTGCCAGCAGCCAAGATCTCGCTAGCGGTAAACGGCGTGAGCAGTTCTTC
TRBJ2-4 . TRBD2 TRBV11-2 CASSLLVTNRGLAVYF TGTGCCAGCAGCTTACTCGTAACAAACAGGGGACTAGCCGTGTACTTC
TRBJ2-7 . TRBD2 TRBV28 CASSSPPLAGAYEQYF TGTGCCAGCAGTTCGCCTCCACTAGCGGGAGCCTACGAGCAGTACTTC
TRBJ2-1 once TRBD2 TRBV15 CATSRKSGRGSYNEQFF TGTGCCACCAGCAGAAAAAGCGGGAGGGGATCCTACAATGAGCAGTTCTTC
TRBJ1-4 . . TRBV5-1 CASSLHSEKLFF TGCGCCAGCAGCTTGCATTCTGAAAAACTGTTTTTT
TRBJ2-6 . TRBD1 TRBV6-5 CASSRRQGRTNVLTF TGTGCCAGCAGTCGCAGACAGGGGAGGACCAACGTCCTGACTTTC
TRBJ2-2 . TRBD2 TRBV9 CASSGASGTGGELFF TGTGCCAGCAGCGGGGCCAGCGGGACTGGAGGGGAGCTGTTTTTT
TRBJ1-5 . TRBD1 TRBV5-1 CASSPEGGFGQPQHF TGCGCCAGCAGCCCCGAAGGGGGCTTTGGGCAGCCCCAGCATTTT
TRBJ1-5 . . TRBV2 CASSKQGYQPQHF TGTGCCAGCAGTAAGCAGGGATATCAGCCCCAGCATTTT
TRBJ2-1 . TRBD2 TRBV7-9 CASSLAGTSGRASYEQFF TGTGCCAGCAGCTTAGCCGGGACTAGCGGGAGGGCCTCCTACGAGCAGTTCTTC
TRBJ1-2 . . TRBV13 CASSLYTVSHYGYTF TGTGCCAGCAGCTTATATACAGTTTCACACTATGGCTACACCTTC
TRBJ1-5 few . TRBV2 CASKSAVYSNQPQHF TGTGCCAGCAAGTCGGCGGTTTATAGCAATCAGCCCCAGCATTTT
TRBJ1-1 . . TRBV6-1 CASNGGFKGNTEAFF TGTGCCAGCAATGGAGGGTTCAAAGGGAACACTGAAGCTTTCTTT
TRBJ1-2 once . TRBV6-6 CASSYWVGYTF TGTGCCAGCAGTTATTGGGTTGGCTACACCTTC
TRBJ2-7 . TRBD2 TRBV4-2 CASSRSAGEVYEQYF TGTGCCAGCAGCCGTTCTGCGGGGGAGGTCTACGAGCAGTACTTC
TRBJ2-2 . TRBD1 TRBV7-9 CASDREDRAIGELFF TGTGCCAGCGACAGGGAAGACCGTGCGATCGGGGAGCTGTTTTTT
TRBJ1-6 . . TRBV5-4 CASSPVPETGTNSPLHF TGTGCCAGCAGCCCGGTGCCAGAAACAGGGACGAATTCACCCCTCCACTTT
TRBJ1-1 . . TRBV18 CASSSPGVGTEAFF TGTGCCAGCTCATCACCAGGGGTGGGGACTGAAGCTTTCTTT
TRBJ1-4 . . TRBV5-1 CASSPGGYEKLFF TGCGCCAGCAGTCCCGGGGGGTATGAAAAACTGTTTTTT
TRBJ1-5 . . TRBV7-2 CASSQQGGNQPQHF TGTGCCAGCAGCCAACAGGGAGGCAATCAGCCCCAGCATTTT
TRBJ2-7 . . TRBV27 CASTYRRLSSYEQYF TGTGCCAGCACATACCGCAGGTTGAGCTCCTACGAGCAGTACTTC
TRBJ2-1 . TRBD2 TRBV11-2 CASSGGVHNEQFF TGTGCCAGCAGCGGGGGGGTTCACAATGAGCAGTTCTTC
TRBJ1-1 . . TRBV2 CASSQDKWTEAFF TGTGCCAGCAGCCAGGACAAATGGACTGAAGCTTTCTTT
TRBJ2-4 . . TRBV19 CASSGWGNIQYF TGTGCCAGTAGTGGGTGGGGAAACATTCAGTACTTC
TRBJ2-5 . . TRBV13 CASSSRTEETQYF TGTGCCAGCAGCTCCAGGACTGAAGAGACCCAGTACTTC
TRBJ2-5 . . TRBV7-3 CASSTHYRGEGETQYF TGTGCCAGCAGCACCCACTACCGGGGCGAAGGGGAGACCCAGTACTTC
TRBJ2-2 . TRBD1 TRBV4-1 CASSGTGDPGELFF TGCGCCAGCAGTGGGACAGGGGATCCCGGGGAGCTGTTTTTT
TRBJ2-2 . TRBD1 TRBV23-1 CASIGWTGNTGELFF TGCGCCAGCATAGGGTGGACAGGGAACACCGGGGAGCTGTTTTTT
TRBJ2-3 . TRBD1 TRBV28 CASSYLAGGGTDTQYF TGTGCCAGCAGTTACCTCGCAGGGGGTGGCACAGATACGCAGTATTTT
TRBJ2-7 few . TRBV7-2 CASSRTTYEQYF TGTGCCAGCAGTCGTACTACCTACGAGCAGTACTTC
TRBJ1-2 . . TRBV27 CASSLLAGDRGYTF TGTGCCAGCAGTTTATTAGCAGGGGACCGTGGCTACACCTTC
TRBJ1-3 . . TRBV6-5 CASSYGASGNTIYF TGTGCCAGCAGTTACGGGGCCTCTGGAAACACCATATATTTT
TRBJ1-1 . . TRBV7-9 CASSLLAPIGDTEAFF TGTGCCAGCAGCCTCCTGGCCCCTATCGGGGACACTGAAGCTTTCTTT
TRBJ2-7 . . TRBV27 CASSLSAIPYEQYF TGTGCCAGCAGTTTATCGGCGATACCCTACGAGCAGTACTTC
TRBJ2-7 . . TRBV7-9 CASSPRDAYEQYF TGTGCCAGCAGCCCCAGGGATGCCTACGAGCAGTACTTC
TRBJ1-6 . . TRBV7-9 CASSSTADNSPLHF TGTGCCAGCAGCTCGACAGCAGATAATTCACCCCTCCACTTT